This T cell receptor (beta chain) was captured by sequencing in a study of cytomegalovirus exposure and HLA in healthy donors. This PCR relied on a set of 60 Vbeta primers and 13 Jbeta primers. Generated by immunoSEQ multiplex PCR, the TCRdb table keeps only in-frame clones and is missing some. The sample lists about 160,000 clones, more than 75% seen once, with approximately 1.5% in the top ten. The CDR3 runs to 12 residues. V lost 5 bases and J 6 bases, leaving 10 bases between the germline ends. Per germline, CDR1 MDHEN and CDR2 SYDVKM. This TCR was recovered from a male donor in good health and CMV-seronegative. The chain has TRBV28 and TRBJ1-1, with D possibly matching TRBD1 (5 bases). The specimen sequenced was PBMCs. The CDR3 protein is CASSGGLAEAFF. CDR3 nucleotide sequence: TGTGCCAGCAGTGGGGGGTTAGCTGAAGCTTTCTTT.